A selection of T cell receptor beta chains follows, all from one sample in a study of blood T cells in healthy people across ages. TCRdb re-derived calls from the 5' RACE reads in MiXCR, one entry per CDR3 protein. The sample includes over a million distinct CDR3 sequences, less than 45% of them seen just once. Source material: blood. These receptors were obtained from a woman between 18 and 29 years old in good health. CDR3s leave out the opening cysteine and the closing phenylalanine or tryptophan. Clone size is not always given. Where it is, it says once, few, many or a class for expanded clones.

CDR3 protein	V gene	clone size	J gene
ASSSRGQGAYNEQF	TRBV9	few	TRBJ2-1
SARQLSSEAF	TRBV20-1	.	TRBJ1-1
ASSHRSSRNEQF	TRBV12-3/TRBV12-4	.	TRBJ2-1
ASSLGRTSGGKSF	TRBV11-2	once	TRBJ2-1
ASSLRQRRTEAF	TRBV6-5	.	TRBJ1-1
ASSFALSALGFRETQY	TRBV12-3/TRBV12-4	.	TRBJ2-5
ASSRTGANGEQF	TRBV4-2	.	TRBJ2-1
SGRVETQF	TRBV29-1	.	TRBJ2-1
ASSLYTRLAGNTGELF	TRBV12-3/TRBV12-4	once	TRBJ2-2
ASTDRDRNNEQF	TRBV27	.	TRBJ2-1
ASSYPGQGNYGYT	TRBV7-2	few	TRBJ1-2
ASSAGQYEQY	TRBV5-1	few	TRBJ2-7
ASSLVRFWTADSNYGYT	TRBV7-9	few	TRBJ1-2
ASSLWHTGGQTSEQF	TRBV11-2	.	TRBJ2-1
NVAGTGYTEAF	TRBV29-1	.	TRBJ1-1
ASRRGIRGTEAF	TRBV28	few	TRBJ1-1
ASSFYDGYSNQPQH	TRBV7-2	few	TRBJ1-5
TSSLALREGTQY	TRBV7-9	.	TRBJ2-3
ASSPTRDHHAKNIQY	TRBV4-3	.	TRBJ2-4
ARLQVYSNQPQH	TRBV5-1	.	TRBJ1-5
ASSHQEESSTDTQY	TRBV4-1	few	TRBJ2-3
ASSVDSALSQY	TRBV6-1	few	TRBJ2-4
ASSYSKTGNLGYT	TRBV6-5	.	TRBJ1-2
ASITTGDNEQY	TRBV28	.	TRBJ2-5
ASSRDKPTAGQALKLF	TRBV6-1	.	TRBJ1-4
SARAHSGINEQF	TRBV20-1	few	TRBJ2-1
ASREGLRNTEAF	TRBV4-2	few	TRBJ1-1
ASSLKGEQF	TRBV12-3/TRBV12-4	.	TRBJ2-1
ASSLGPTDTQY	TRBV7-2	many	TRBJ2-3
ASSLEVTGSTDTQY	TRBV7-9	few	TRBJ2-3
ASSQIRDSQYEQY	TRBV16	.	TRBJ2-7
ASSHLVGDTQY	TRBV4-3	few	TRBJ2-3
ASSWTAGAYNEQF	TRBV6-5	many	TRBJ2-1
ASSYHRGQGDTSYEQF	TRBV6-2/TRBV6-3	.	TRBJ2-1
ASSWPLAGGFRREQY	TRBV7-2	.	TRBJ2-7
ASSLLKTQY	TRBV5-6	few	.
TSSPPGQDEKLF	TRBV18	.	TRBJ1-4
ASTQSGRPLSGYT	TRBV6-2/TRBV6-3	few	TRBJ1-2
ASQREDNSYNEQY	TRBV10-3	few	.
SVEERPSGLITDGYT	TRBV29-1	.	TRBJ1-2
ASSYARSSSRDEQF	TRBV5-1	few	TRBJ2-1
ASSLVAASSYNEQF	TRBV7-9	few	TRBJ2-1
ASSDTDRGTNTEAF	TRBV19	few	TRBJ1-1
ASSPLTGPHTEAF	TRBV7-2	few	TRBJ1-1
ASSDPQGTSNEQF	TRBV7-9	.	TRBJ2-1
ASSEGSQGAGSYNEQF	TRBV25-1	few	TRBJ2-1
SAKDRGRGYEQY	TRBV20-1	.	TRBJ2-7
ASSKEGREAF	TRBV21-1	few	TRBJ1-1
ASSVAGRDEQY	TRBV9	.	.
ASSWTPTPDYEQY	TRBV2	few	TRBJ2-7
ASSLTGVGNIQY	TRBV27	.	TRBJ2-4
SVEDRRGGGYT	TRBV29-1	.	TRBJ1-2
ASSQDRGGTQY	TRBV4-3	.	TRBJ2-3
ASSDPGTDNQPQH	TRBV6-1	.	TRBJ1-5
SVEGAYEQY	TRBV29-1	many	TRBJ2-7
ASRIGQQPQH	TRBV6-6	.	TRBJ1-5
SVGSYT	TRBV29-1	many	TRBJ1-2
ASSIMGQGQETQY	TRBV19	.	TRBJ2-5
ASSEALGQGVHEQY	TRBV2	.	TRBJ2-7